Presented here are 27 T cell receptor beta chains from one specimen sequenced in a study of T-cell memory formation after mild COVID-19. MiXCR, applied by TCRdb to the 5' RACE reads, yields one record per CDR3 protein. Of 280,000 or so distinct CDR3 sequences listed, roughly 18% are singletons. Sequencing used PBMCs or a T cell subset sorted from them (not recorded which). These receptors originate from a man aged 18 to 29 who had mild COVID-19 (a few samples of this study predate the infection). Cell type and time point are not known.

This clonotype was observed a few times. The V gene is TRBV5-1, the J gene TRBJ2-3; D is undetermined. With 0 bases removed from V and 2 bases from J, the gap between germline ends came to 7 bases. CDR1 and CDR2 (germline): SGHRS, YFSETQ. The CDR3 extends over 14 amino acids. CDR3 in amino acids: CASSLEVPTDTQYF. CDR3 nucleotides: TGCGCCAGCAGCTTGGAGGTACCCACAGATACGCAGTATTTT.

There are a few counts of this clonotype. V is TRBV27 and J is TRBJ2-5; TRBD1 is a possible D gene (6 bases). Trimming took off 3 bases at V and 4 bases at J, with 15 bases between the two ends. This CDR3 comprises 15 residues. The germline gives CDR1 MNHEY, CDR2 SMNVEV (reference sequence). The CDR3 region has the DNA TGTGCCAGCAGTTTTGGGTCAGGGACACTAGAGACCCAGTACTTC. This encodes CASSFGSGTLETQYF.

The V and J genes are TRBV6-2 or TRBV6-3 and TRBJ2-7; D unresolved. CDR3 length: 12 residues. V dropped 7 bases and J dropped 3 bases, with 10 bases sitting between them. From germline, CDR1 is MNHEY and CDR2 SVGEGT. The CDR3 is CASTNLGYEQYF. The CDR3 DNA sequence: TGTGCCAGCACCAACCTGGGCTACGAGCAGTACTTC.

The rearrangement uses TRBV12-3 or TRBV12-4 and TRBJ2-3; TRBD1 is a possible D gene (6 bases). Trimming removed 3 bases at V and 3 bases at J, with 16 bases between. The CDR3 has 16 amino acids. In DNA, the CDR3 is TGTGCCAGCAGTTTTGATCGGGCAGGGGCAACAGATACGCAGTATTTT. Encoded protein: CASSFDRAGATDTQYF.

V gene TRBV14 combines with J gene TRBJ2-3; 7 nucleotides align to TRBD2. In germline, CDR1 is SGHDN, CDR2 FVKESK. The V gene end was trimmed by 3 bases and the J gene end by 7 bases; junction bases not matched to a gene: 1. This CDR3 region has 12 residues. The CDR3 DNA is TGTGCCAGCAGCCAGGGGGGGTATACGCAGTATTTT. Its protein is CASSQGGYTQYF.

The chain combines TRBV2 with TRBJ2-7, with TRBD1 identical over 9 bases. The CDR3 contains 16 residues. The germline V gene encodes CDR1 SNHLY and CDR2 FYNNEI. Unmatched junction bases numbered 4, after V lost 1 base and J lost 0 bases. CDR3 sequence reads: CASSEGGQGLSYEQYV. For the CDR3, the DNA is TGTGCCAGCAGTGAAGGGGGACAGGGCCTCTCCTACGAGCAGTACGTC.

The chain recombines TRBV7-6 with TRBJ2-2; either TRBD1 or TRBD2 may fit D (6 bases each). CDR3 length: 15 residues. V was clipped by 5 bases and J by 4 bases, with 14 bases between them. Germline assignment: CDR1 SGHVS and CDR2 FNYEAQ. This CDR3 reads CASSPGGGTTGELFF. CDR3 nucleotide sequence: TGTGCCAGCAGCCCAGGAGGGGGGACCACCGGGGAGCTGTTTTTT.

This clonotype was counted only a few times. V and J are TRBV5-1 and TRBJ2-6, with 8 nucleotides matching TRBD1. With 7 bases clipped from V and 0 bases from J, the junction kept 3 bases outside the gene matches. Germline CDR1 reads SGHRS; CDR2 reads YFSETQ. CDR3 length: 15 residues. CDR3 bases: TGCGCCAGCCGGACAGGGTACTCTGGGGCCAACGTCCTGACTTTC. Protein: CASRTGYSGANVLTF.

This clonotype was seen more than once but under ten times. The CDR3 DNA reads as TGTGCCACCAGTGCCACGACAGGGCCCACAGATACGCAGTATTTT. Translating it yields CATSATTGPTDTQYF. V usage is TRBV24-1 and J usage is TRBJ2-3; 7 nucleotides line up with TRBD1. V shed 5 bases, J shed 2 bases, and the junction held 6 bases outside the gene matches. Germline-derived CDR1 and CDR2 are KGHDR and SFDVKD. This CDR3 is built from 15 residues.

V is TRBV30 and J is TRBJ2-5; the D gene is possibly TRBD1 (5 bases). The CDR3 has 12 residues. From germline, CDR1 is GTSNPN and CDR2 SVGIG (reference sequence). V lost 4 bases, J lost 7 bases, and 13 bases lay in between. The CDR3 nucleotides read TGTGCCTGGACCACAGGCCGGGCGACCCAGTACTTC. This encodes CAWTTGRATQYF.

This clonotype occurred a few times. The chain links TRBV7-6 to TRBJ1-1, with 7 bases fitting TRBD1. Germline V lookup: CDR1 SGHVS, CDR2 FNYEAQ. The CDR3 contains 14 residues. The V and J ends lost 1 base and 6 bases, in that order; junction bases with no gene match: 5. CDR3 sequence: CASSLERDSAEAFF. The DNA of the CDR3 is TGTGCCAGCAGCTTAGAGAGGGACAGTGCTGAAGCTTTCTTT.

This chain links TRBV20-1 with TRBJ2-5, with D tentatively TRBD2 (6 bases). V gave up 7 bases and J gave up 4 bases, with 10 bases separating them. Germline-derived CDR1 and CDR2 are DFQATT and SNEGSKA (reference sequence). The CDR3 covers 11 residues. The CDR3 DNA reads as TGCAGTGATGAGGAGGGAGAGACCCAGTACTTC. This sequence encodes CSDEEGETQYF.

This clonotype was seen a few times. The chain is built from TRBV5-4 and TRBJ1-2, with D unresolved. The length of the CDR3 is 13 residues. The V end was cut by 4 bases, the J end by 3 bases, with 10 bases between. The germline V gene has CDR1 SGHNT and CDR2 YYREEE (reference sequence). This CDR3 is CASSIGRHYGYTF. As DNA, the CDR3 is TGTGCCAGCAGCATCGGACGGCACTATGGCTACACCTTC.

This clonotype was seen a handful of times. CDR3 coding DNA: TGCGCCAGCAGTCAGCAACGTAACACTGAAGCTTTCTTT. It specifies CASSQQRNTEAFF. The chain couples TRBV4-3 to TRBJ1-1, with D hard to call. This CDR3 contains 13 residues. Trimming pared 6 bases from V and 2 bases from J, leaving 10 bases between. Germline CDR1 and CDR2: LGHNA and YSLEER.

This chain connects TRBV7-8 to TRBJ2-5; tentative D call: TRBD1 (6 bases). The germline V and J ends were trimmed by 4 bases and 1 base, with 10 bases remaining between them. CDR3 length: 14 amino acids. Germline loops: CDR1 SGHVS, CDR2 FQNEAQ. CDR3 in DNA: TGTGCCAGCAGCTACCCGGACAGCCAAGAGACCCAGTACTTC. As protein: CASSYPDSQETQYF.

CDR3 bases: TGTGCCAGCAGCCAGACTAGCGGGGGAGATACGCAGTATTTT. This encodes CASSQTSGGDTQYF. The chain employs TRBV3-1 and TRBJ2-3; 12 nucleotides agree with TRBD2. This CDR3 has 14 amino acids. Unmatched junction bases numbered 0, after V lost 3 bases and J lost 5 bases. Per the germline V gene, CDR1 is LGHDT and CDR2 is YNNKEL (reference sequence).

This clonotype was counted a single time. This sequence joins TRBV10-3 and TRBJ1-5, with 8 bases that match TRBD1. The CDR3 is 14 residues long. J lost 4 bases, V lost 11 bases, and 10 bases had no gene match. Germline lookup yields CDR1 ENHRY and CDR2 SYGVKD. The CDR3 reads CAARPTGENQPQHF. The DNA of the CDR3 is TGTGCCGCACGACCGACAGGGGAAAATCAGCCCCAGCATTTT.

This clonotype was counted many times. This rearrangement joins TRBV12-3 or TRBV12-4 to TRBJ2-2; 7 bases map to TRBD2. CDR3 length: 13 amino acids. V lost 3 bases and J lost 9; bases outside the gene matches: 4. The CDR3 is CASSFRGVRELFF. CDR3 DNA: TGTGCCAGCAGTTTCCGGGGGGTCCGGGAGCTGTTTTTT.

In this sample, this clonotype turned up a few times. The chain employs TRBV20-1 and TRBJ2-1, with 9 bases identical to TRBD2. The CDR3 runs 15 residues. Losses at the gene ends were 0 bases for V and 9 bases for J; bases not matched to a gene: 9. Germline V CDR1 and CDR2: DFQATT, SNEGSKA (reference sequence). CDR3 nucleotide sequence: TGCAGTGCTAGAGATCAGGGACTAGCAGGTGTTGAGCAGTTCTTC. Encoded protein: CSARDQGLAGVEQFF.

The chain joins TRBV6-1 to TRBJ2-3, with D possibly being TRBD1 (6 bases). This CDR3 is built from 13 residues. Trimming took off 6 bases at V and 2 bases at J, with 9 bases between the two ends. Germline V gives CDR1 MNHNS, CDR2 SASEGT. This CDR3 is CASRDRFTDTQYF. The CDR3 bases are TGTGCCAGCAGGGACAGATTCACAGATACGCAGTATTTT.

Only a few counts were recorded for this clonotype. In DNA form, the CDR3 reads TGCGCCAGCAGCCAACTTAGCGGGGTAACAGATACGCAGTATTTT. It encodes CASSQLSGVTDTQYF. The rearrangement links TRBV4-3 to TRBJ2-3; 8 bases map to TRBD2. V dropped 2 bases and J dropped 3; count of bases not matched to a gene: 4. The germline gives CDR1 LGHNA, CDR2 YSLEER. The CDR3 is made up of 15 amino acids.

This clonotype showed up many times. This rearrangement joins TRBV7-9 to TRBJ2-7; D is possibly TRBD1 (5 bases). The germline V gene has CDR1 SEHNR and CDR2 FQNEAQ (reference sequence). The V and J ends lost 5 bases and 6 bases respectively, with 17 bases between them. The CDR3 sequence is 14 residues long. The CDR3 sequence is CASSLLPDSFEQYF. The CDR3 DNA sequence: TGTGCCAGCAGCCTACTTCCTGACAGCTTCGAGCAGTACTTC. The full variable domain, in which reference TRBV7-9 and TRBJ2-7 provide the parts outside the CDR3, is DTGVSQNPRHKITKRGQNVTFRCDPISEHNRLYWYRQTLGQGPEFLTYFQNEAQLEKSRLLSDRFSAERPKGSFSTLEIQRTEQGDSAMYLCASSLLPDSFEQYFGPGTRLTVT.

The chain couples TRBV7-9 to TRBJ2-3, with 7 bases matching TRBD2. Germline assignment: CDR1 SEHNR and CDR2 FQNEAQ (reference sequence). V lost 5 bases and J lost 6; bases outside the gene matches: 8. This CDR3 comprises 14 residues. The CDR3 reads CASSQRAGVDTQYF. For the CDR3, the DNA is TGTGCCAGCAGCCAAAGGGCGGGGGTCGATACGCAGTATTTT.

This clonotype was recorded at least ten times. This chain connects TRBV4-1 to TRBJ2-7, with D tentatively TRBD1 (6 bases). Germline values: CDR1 MGHRA, CDR2 YSYEKL. V lost 4 bases, J lost 2 bases, and 12 bases lay in between. CDR3 length equals 14 residues. The CDR3 reads CASSRDRNTYEQYF. The CDR3 DNA follows: TGCGCCAGCAGCCGAGACAGGAATACCTACGAGCAGTACTTC.

This chain uses TRBV10-3 with TRBJ2-3; D might be TRBD2 (6 bases). The CDR3 is 14 residues long. The germline CDR1 and CDR2 sequences are ENHRY and SYGVKD. V gave up 10 bases and J gave up 0 bases, with 14 bases separating them. CDR3 DNA: TGTGCCACCTTGGGACTGGCTAGCACAGATACGCAGTATTTT. It is translated as CATLGLASTDTQYF.

The chain joins TRBV20-1 to TRBJ2-3, with D maybe TRBD2 (6 bases). Germline CDR1 DFQATT, CDR2 SNEGSKA (reference sequence). The V and J ends lost 6 bases and 3 bases respectively, with 19 bases between them. CDR3 length: 15 amino acids. CDR3 amino acids: CSAPSAASATDTQYF. The DNA for the CDR3 is TGCAGTGCCCCATCTGCGGCTAGCGCGACAGATACGCAGTATTTT.

The table lists this clonotype with a few counts. The V and J genes are TRBV2 and TRBJ1-2; D is ambiguous. This CDR3 is built from 14 residues. Germline values: CDR1 SNHLY, CDR2 FYNNEI. V gave up 6 bases and J gave up 4 bases, with 15 bases separating them. Written as DNA, the CDR3 is TGTGCCAGCAGCGGTACCAGGCTATTCTATGGCTACACCTTC. It codes for CASSGTRLFYGYTF.